These 15 T cell receptor beta chains were sequenced from one sample in a study of control samples from healthy donors and cancer patients. TCRdb keeps only in-frame clones here, not all; method: immunoSEQ multiplex PCR. The sample includes 150,000 to 200,000 clones, about 87% seen only once; the top ten take around 12%. Material: blood. The receptors stem from a man aged 30 to 39 in good health.

This clone was picked up one time. The V call is TRBV11-2, the J call TRBJ2-5; 10 bases align to TRBD2. CDR1 and CDR2 (germline): SGHAT, FQNNGV. CDR3 length: 17 residues. Unmatched junction bases numbered 8, after V lost 2 bases and J lost 2 bases. This CDR3 is CASSLNLAGAVQETQYF. The CDR3 DNA is TGTGCCAGCAGCTTAAACCTAGCGGGGGCCGTGCAAGAGACCCAGTACTTC. The full variable domain, completed using reference TRBV11-2 and TRBJ2-5, is EAGVAQSPRYKIIEKRQSVAFWCNPISGHATLYWYQQILGQGPKLLIQFQNNGVVDDSQLPKDRFSAERLKGVDSTLKIQPAKLEDSAVYLCASSLNLAGAVQETQYFGPGTRLLVL.

CDR3 sequence: CASSQLDSPLHF. The CDR3 DNA is TGTGCCAGCAGTCAACTGGATTCACCCCTCCACTTT. The chain is built from TRBV2 and TRBJ1-6; D not certain. CDR3 length: 12 amino acids. V was clipped by 5 bases and J by 8 bases, with 7 bases between them. Germline V gene lookup returns CDR1 SNHLY and CDR2 FYNNEI.

The chain couples TRBV12-3 or TRBV12-4 to TRBJ1-5, with 7 bases that match TRBD1. Trimming took 7 bases from V and 6 from J; bases not matched to a gene: 6. The CDR3 length is 13 residues. DNA of the CDR3: TGTGCCAGCACCACGACAGGGATTCAGCCCCAGCATTTT. It encodes CASTTTGIQPQHF.

This chain connects TRBV19 to TRBJ2-4; D is ambiguous. The CDR3 spans 15 residues. Trimming stripped 3 bases from V and 1 base from J, with 10 bases between. Per germline, CDR1 LNHDA and CDR2 SQIVND (reference sequence). The chain's CDR3 is CASSMVRVAKNIQYF. CDR3 DNA sequence: TGTGCCAGTAGTATGGTGCGTGTGGCCAAAAACATTCAGTACTTC.

The chain links TRBV28 to TRBJ1-1, with D possibly matching TRBD1 (6 bases). CDR1 and CDR2 (germline): MDHEN, SYDVKM. Trimming pared 6 bases from V and 4 bases from J, leaving 18 bases between. CDR3 length: 15 amino acids. The CDR3 loop reads CASRLSRGGGTEAFF. The CDR3, as DNA: TGTGCCAGCAGACTCTCCCGGGGAGGGGGCACTGAAGCTTTCTTT.

The chain is built from TRBV3-1 (or the pseudogene TRBV3-2) and TRBJ2-1; 7 bases map to TRBD2. Germline lookup yields CDR1 LGHDT and CDR2 YNNKEL (reference sequence). The CDR3 is made up of 17 amino acids. V lost 0 bases to trimming and J lost 10 bases; unmatched junction nucleotides: 15. CDR3 amino acids: CASSQEGRASGAREQFF. DNA of the CDR3: TGTGCCAGCAGCCAAGAGGGAAGGGCTAGCGGCGCACGGGAGCAGTTCTTC.

The rearrangement joins TRBV7-9 to TRBJ2-2; no reliable D call. V gave up 2 bases and J gave up 1 base, with 5 bases separating them. Germline loops: CDR1 SEHNR, CDR2 FQNEAQ (reference sequence). This CDR3 is 14 amino acids long. The CDR3 nucleotides are TGTGCCAGCAGCTTAAGCCGGAACACCGGGGAGCTGTTTTTT. Translating it yields CASSLSRNTGELFF.

The V and J genes are TRBV6-5 and TRBJ1-5; TRBD1 agrees at 7 bases. CDR1 and CDR2 from the germline V gene are MNHEY and SVGAGI. V lost 4 bases to trimming and J lost 0 bases; unmatched junction nucleotides: 6. This CDR3 spans 16 amino acids. CDR3 sequence reads: CASSSDRAHSNQPQHF. In DNA form, the CDR3 reads TGTGCCAGCAGTTCAGACAGGGCTCATAGCAATCAGCCCCAGCATTTT.

This chain uses TRBV4-1 with TRBJ2-7; TRBD2 aligns across 13 bases. The CDR3 contains 16 residues. V lost 4 bases to trimming and J lost 1 base; unmatched junction nucleotides: 4. The germline CDR1 and CDR2 sequences are MGHRA and YSYEKL. The CDR3 nucleotides are TGCGCCAGCAGCCCCCGGACTAGCGGGAGTTCCTACGAGCAGTACTTC. Translated, it gives CASSPRTSGSSYEQYF.

This chain joins TRBV6-2 or TRBV6-3 and TRBJ1-5; D not resolved. Germline loops: CDR1 MNHEY, CDR2 SVGEGT. Trimming cost V 6 bases and J 7 bases, with 19 bases left between them. The CDR3 length is 15 residues. DNA for the CDR3: TGTGCCAGCAGCACTGGTTCCCTAGGCGGCCAGCCCCAGCATTTT. As protein: CASSTGSLGGQPQHF.

Only one count was recorded for this clone. CDR3 loop: CASRAGTGGEDYF. CDR3 DNA sequence: TGTGCCAGCAGGGCCGGGACAGGGGGAGAAGATTACTTC. The rearrangement uses TRBV2 and TRBJ2-7; 11 bases map to TRBD1. V gave up 6 bases and J gave up 13 bases; unmatched junction bases: 11. Looked up from germline, CDR1 is SNHLY and CDR2 is FYNNEI. This CDR3 is built from 13 residues.

The V gene is TRBV11-1, the J gene TRBJ2-7, with D perhaps assigned TRBD1 or TRBD2 (5 bases each). Germline lookup yields CDR1 SGHAT and CDR2 FQDESV (reference sequence). This CDR3 is 15 amino acids long. Trimming cost V 5 bases and J 1 base, with 15 bases left between them. In DNA form, the CDR3 reads TGTGCCAGCAGCCTTGGGTGGGGACCATCCTACGAGCAGTACTTC. Encoded protein: CASSLGWGPSYEQYF.

The chain joins TRBV7-9 to TRBJ1-6; 7 bases are a match to TRBD1. The V and J ends lost 2 bases and 6 bases, in that order; junction bases with no gene match: 13. CDR1 is SEHNR and CDR2 is FQNEAQ in the germline V gene (reference sequence). The CDR3 sequence is 18 residues long. In DNA form, the CDR3 reads TGTGCCAGCAGCTTAATGGCGGGGGGGGCAGGGGGTAATTCACCCCTCCACTTT. Its translation: CASSLMAGGAGGNSPLHF. The full variable domain, completed using reference TRBV7-9 and TRBJ1-6, is DTGVSQNPRHKITKRGQNVTFRCDPISEHNRLYWYRQTLGQGPEFLTYFQNEAQLEKSRLLSDRFSAERPKGSFSTLEIQRTEQGDSAMYLCASSLMAGGAGGNSPLHFGNGTRLTVT.

The gene calls are TRBV6-5 and TRBJ2-7, with 9 bases fitting TRBD1. The CDR3 is 14 amino acids. Per germline, CDR1 MNHEY and CDR2 SVGAGI. Germline trimming cut 6 bases from V and 3 bases from J; bases unmatched to any gene: 6. The CDR3, as DNA: TGTGCCAGCAGGCCAAACAGGGGGCTCTACGAGCAGTACTTC. Protein sequence: CASRPNRGLYEQYF.

This clone came up once. The V gene is TRBV24-1, the J gene TRBJ2-3, with unresolved D. This CDR3 region has 12 residues. Germline CDR1 reads KGHDR; CDR2 reads SFDVKD. Trimming took off 6 bases at V and 2 bases at J, with 5 bases between the two ends. In nucleotides, the CDR3 is TGTGCCACCAGTTCCACCACAGATACGCAGTATTTT. Its translation is CATSSTTDTQYF.